The entry below describes one TCR beta chain. This specimen comes from a study of blood T cell repertoires in COVID-19. Study information: COVID-19 samples from acute and convalescent phases originated in the United States, Italy and Spain. Nucleic acid was either cDNA or gDNA, and it came from T cells, B-cell-depleted T cells, or PBMCs.

The germline CDR1 and CDR2 sequences are SGHTA and FQGNSA. The CDR3 has 15 amino acids. The V segment lost 7 bases and the J segment 6 bases; nucleotides outside the gene matches: 10. As originally analysed: Amplification of reference gene primers was used by the study to estimate nucleated cell counts. Using immunoSEQ multiplex PCR, the repertoire was profiled, and TCRdb retains in-frame clones only, with some absent. That table furnishes V, J and clone size, whereas the DNA furnished D and trimming. The sample contains over 300,000 clones, more than 70% of which appear only once. The TCR was taken from a woman in her 50s with acute or convalescent COVID-19. The chain has TRBV7-2 and TRBJ2-1; 9 nucleotides match TRBD2. The sample comprised peripheral blood. CDR3 amino acids: CASTPSGMSPNEQFF. As DNA, the CDR3 is TGTGCCAGCACCCCTAGCGGGATGAGTCCCAATGAGCAGTTCTTC.